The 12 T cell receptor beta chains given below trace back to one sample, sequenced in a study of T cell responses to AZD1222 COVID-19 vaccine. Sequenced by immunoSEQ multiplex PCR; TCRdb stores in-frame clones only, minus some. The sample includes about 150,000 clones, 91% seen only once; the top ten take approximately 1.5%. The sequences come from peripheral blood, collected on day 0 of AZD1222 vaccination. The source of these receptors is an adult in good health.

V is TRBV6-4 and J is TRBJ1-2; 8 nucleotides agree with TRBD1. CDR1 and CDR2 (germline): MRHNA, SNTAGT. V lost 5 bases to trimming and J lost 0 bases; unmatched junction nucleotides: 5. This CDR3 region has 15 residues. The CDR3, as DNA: TGTGCCAGCAGTTATGGACAGGGCTCTAACTATGGCTACACCTTC. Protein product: CASSYGQGSNYGYTF.

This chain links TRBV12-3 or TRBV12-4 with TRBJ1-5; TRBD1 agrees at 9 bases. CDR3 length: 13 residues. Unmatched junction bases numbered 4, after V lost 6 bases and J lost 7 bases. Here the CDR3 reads CASRPDRGQPQHF. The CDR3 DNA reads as TGTGCCAGCAGACCGGACAGGGGCCAGCCCCAGCATTTT.

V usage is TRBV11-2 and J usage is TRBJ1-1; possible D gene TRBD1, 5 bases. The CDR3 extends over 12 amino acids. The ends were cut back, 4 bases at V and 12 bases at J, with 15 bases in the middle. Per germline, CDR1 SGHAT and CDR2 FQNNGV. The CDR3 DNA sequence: TGTGCCAGCAGCTGGGGGTGGGAAATGACTTTCTTT. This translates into CASSWGWEMTFF.

In DNA form, the CDR3 reads TGTGCCATCCACAGGGGGCGCGGGACTGAAGCTTTCTTT. This translates into CAIHRGRGTEAFF. This sequence joins TRBV28 and TRBJ1-1; the match to TRBD1 covers 9 bases. The CDR3 extends over 13 amino acids. Per the germline V gene, CDR1 is MDHEN and CDR2 is SYDVKM. V was pared by 10 bases and J by 5 bases, with 8 bases of the junction left unmatched.

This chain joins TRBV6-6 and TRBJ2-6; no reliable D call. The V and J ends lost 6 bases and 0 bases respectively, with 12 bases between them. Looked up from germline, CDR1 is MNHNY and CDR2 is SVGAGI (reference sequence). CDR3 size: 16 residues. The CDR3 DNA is TGTGCCAGCAGAACGGAGTCGGACTCTGGGGCCAACGTCCTGACTTTC. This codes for CASRTESDSGANVLTF.

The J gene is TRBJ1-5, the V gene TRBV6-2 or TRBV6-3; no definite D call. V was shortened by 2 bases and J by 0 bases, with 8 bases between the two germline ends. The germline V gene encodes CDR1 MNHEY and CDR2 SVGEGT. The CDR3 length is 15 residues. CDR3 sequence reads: CASSYGDYSNQPQHF. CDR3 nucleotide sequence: TGTGCCAGCAGTTACGGAGATTATAGCAATCAGCCCCAGCATTTT.

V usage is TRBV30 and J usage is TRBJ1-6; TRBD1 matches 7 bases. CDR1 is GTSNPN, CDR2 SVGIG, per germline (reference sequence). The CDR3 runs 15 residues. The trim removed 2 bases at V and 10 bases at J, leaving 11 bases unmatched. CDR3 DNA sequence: TGTGCCTGGAGTCTGCCAGGGGGAGTGCGATCACCCCTCCACTTT. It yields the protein CAWSLPGGVRSPLHF.

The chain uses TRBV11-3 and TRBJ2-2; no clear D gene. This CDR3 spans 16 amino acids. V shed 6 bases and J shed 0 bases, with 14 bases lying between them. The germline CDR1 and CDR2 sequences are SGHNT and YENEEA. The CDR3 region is CASSSRTSTNTGELFF. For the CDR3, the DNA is TGTGCCAGCAGTTCAAGGACGTCCACGAACACCGGGGAGCTGTTTTTT.

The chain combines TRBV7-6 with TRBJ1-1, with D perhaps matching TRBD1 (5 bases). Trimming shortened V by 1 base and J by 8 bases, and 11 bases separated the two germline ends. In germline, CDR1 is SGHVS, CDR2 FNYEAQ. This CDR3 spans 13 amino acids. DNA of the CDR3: TGTGCCAGCAGCTTAGTGGGGCTTCGGGAAGCTTTCTTT. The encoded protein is CASSLVGLREAFF.

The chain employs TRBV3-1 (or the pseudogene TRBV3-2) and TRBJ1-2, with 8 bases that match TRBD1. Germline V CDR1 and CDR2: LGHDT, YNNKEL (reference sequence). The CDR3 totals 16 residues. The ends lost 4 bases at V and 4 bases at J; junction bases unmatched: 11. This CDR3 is CASSPMMGQASYGYTF. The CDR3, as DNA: TGTGCCAGCAGCCCCATGATGGGACAGGCATCCTATGGCTACACCTTC.

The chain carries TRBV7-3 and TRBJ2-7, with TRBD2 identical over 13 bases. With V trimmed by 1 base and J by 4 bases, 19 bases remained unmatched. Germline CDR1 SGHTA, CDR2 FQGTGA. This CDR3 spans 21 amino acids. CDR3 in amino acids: CASSLMPHQLAGGPVEYEQYF. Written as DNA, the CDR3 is TGTGCCAGCAGCTTAATGCCCCACCAACTAGCGGGGGGGCCGGTTGAGTACGAGCAGTACTTC. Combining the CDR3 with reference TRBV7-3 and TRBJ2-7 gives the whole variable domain GAGVSQTPSNKVTEKGKYVELRCDPISGHTALYWYRQSLGQGPEFLIYFQGTGAADDSGLPNDRFFAVRPEGSVSTLKIQRTERGDSAVYLCASSLMPHQLAGGPVEYEQYFGPGTRLTVT.

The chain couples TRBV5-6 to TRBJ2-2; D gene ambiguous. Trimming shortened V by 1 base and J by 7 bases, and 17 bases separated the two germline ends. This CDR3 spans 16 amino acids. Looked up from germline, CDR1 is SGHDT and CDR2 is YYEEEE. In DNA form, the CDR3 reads TGTGCCAGCAGCTTGTTTGGTGGTGCTTCGGACGGGGAGCTGTTTTTT. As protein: CASSLFGGASDGELFF.